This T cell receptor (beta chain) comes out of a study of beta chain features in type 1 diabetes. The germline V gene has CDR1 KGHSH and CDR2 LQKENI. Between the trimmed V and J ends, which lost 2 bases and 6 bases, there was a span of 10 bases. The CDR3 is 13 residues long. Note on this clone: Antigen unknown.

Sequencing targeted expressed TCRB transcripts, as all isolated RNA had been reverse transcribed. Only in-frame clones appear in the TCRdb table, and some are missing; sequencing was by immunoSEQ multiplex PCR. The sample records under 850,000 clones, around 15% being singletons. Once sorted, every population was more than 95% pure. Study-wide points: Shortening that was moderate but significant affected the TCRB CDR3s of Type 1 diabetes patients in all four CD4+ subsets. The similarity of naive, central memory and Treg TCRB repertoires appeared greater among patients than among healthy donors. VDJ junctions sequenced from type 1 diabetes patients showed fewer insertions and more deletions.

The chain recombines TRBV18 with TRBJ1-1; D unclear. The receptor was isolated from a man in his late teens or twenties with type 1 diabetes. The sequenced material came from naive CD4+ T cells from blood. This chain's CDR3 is CASSPSNNAEAFF. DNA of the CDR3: TGTGCCAGCTCACCATCGAATAACGCTGAAGCTTTCTTT.